The 16 T cell receptor beta chains presented below share a single source sample, sequenced in a study of a mutant IDH1 vaccine in newly diagnosed glioma. These receptors lack a known antigen. As to time point: week 47, end of study. Every single dose of the vaccine, 300 ug of mutant IDH1 20-mer peptide, came with topical imiquimod. The repertoire was sequenced with immunoSEQ multiplex PCR; TCRdb's copy has only in-frame clones and lacks some. The sample includes over 30,000 clones, more than 75% of them seen just once. The source material was PBMCs, sampled from a glioma patient whose treatment included an IDH1 peptide vaccine. These receptors came from a woman aged 25-40 years with glioma.

The chain combines TRBV27 with TRBJ2-7; perhaps TRBD2 as D (6 bases). Trimming removed 6 bases from V and 6 bases from J, with 18 bases in between. The CDR3 sequence is 14 residues long. Germline lookup yields CDR1 MNHEY and CDR2 SMNVEV (reference sequence). The CDR3 coding sequence is TGTGCCAGCAGGGTAGGACTACCGGCGGGCGAGCAGTACTTC. This gives the protein CASRVGLPAGEQYF.

This rearrangement joins TRBV11-2 to TRBJ1-4; 7 bases map to TRBD1. This CDR3 spans 15 amino acids. The V and J ends lost 0 bases and 7 bases, in that order; junction bases with no gene match: 5. Per germline, CDR1 SGHAT and CDR2 FQNNGV. CDR3 nucleotides: TGTGCCAGCAGCTTAGATGGGACAGATGGTGAAAAACTGTTTTTT. Translating gives CASSLDGTDGEKLFF.

V is TRBV7-6 and J is TRBJ2-1, with 10 nucleotides matching TRBD2. V lost 5 bases and J lost 5; bases outside the gene matches: 9. The length of the CDR3 is 16 residues. CDR1 and CDR2 (germline): SGHVS, FNYEAQ. The CDR3 sequence: CASSPLSGGDNNEQFF. The CDR3 coding sequence is TGTGCCAGCAGCCCCCTCAGCGGGGGGGATAACAATGAGCAGTTCTTC.

This chain connects TRBV5-1 to TRBJ1-2, with 10 bases matching TRBD1. CDR1 SGHRS and CDR2 YFSETQ come from the germline V gene. CDR3 length equals 16 residues. The J segment lost 0 bases and the V segment lost 4 bases, leaving 6 bases of the junction unmatched. The CDR3 DNA sequence: TGCGCCAGCAGCCCTTCGACAGGGGGCCCTAACTATGGCTACACCTTC. Translated, it gives CASSPSTGGPNYGYTF.

The chain recombines TRBV5-1 with TRBJ1-2; 7 bases are a match to TRBD1. Trimming removed 2 bases from V and 8 bases from J; junction bases left unmatched: 6. Germline lookup yields CDR1 SGHRS and CDR2 YFSETQ. The CDR3 is made up of 13 amino acids. CDR3 sequence (DNA): TGCGCCAGCAGCTTCGACACAGGGGCAGGCTACACCTTC. Translating gives CASSFDTGAGYTF.

The rearrangement uses TRBV6-6 and TRBJ1-2; D gene uncertain. V lost 4 bases, J lost 3 bases, and 15 bases lay in between. The length of the CDR3 is 15 residues. Germline-derived CDR1 and CDR2 are MNHNY and SVGAGI (reference sequence). As DNA, the CDR3 is TGTGCCAGCAGTTCTTCCCGAGCTACAGACTATGGCTACACCTTC. Encoded protein: CASSSSRATDYGYTF.

The CDR3 DNA reads as TGTGCCAGCAGCTTGTTTCGAGGGCGCCAAGAGACCCAGTACTTC. As protein: CASSLFRGRQETQYF. The V call is TRBV5-6, the J call TRBJ2-5, with D perhaps TRBD2 (5 bases). V was shortened by 1 base and J by 1 base, with 11 bases between the two germline ends. This CDR3 has 15 residues. Germline CDR1 SGHDT, CDR2 YYEEEE.

The chain carries TRBV5-4 and TRBJ2-5; either TRBD1 or TRBD2 may fit D (5 bases each). V was trimmed by 2 bases and J by 4 bases, leaving 9 bases between them. Per germline, CDR1 SGHNT and CDR2 YYREEE (reference sequence). The CDR3 runs 13 residues. CDR3 in DNA: TGTGCCAGCAGCTTCACGGGGCGAGAGACCCAGTACTTC. Its protein is CASSFTGRETQYF.

The V gene is TRBV7-2, the J gene TRBJ1-2, with a weak D call TRBD1 (5 bases). V was pared by 2 bases and J by 5 bases, with 9 bases between. The length of the CDR3 is 13 residues. Per germline, CDR1 SGHTA and CDR2 FQGNSA. CDR3 in amino acids: CASSLKEGYGYTF. CDR3 nucleotides: TGTGCCAGCAGCTTAAAGGAGGGGTATGGCTACACCTTC.

V and J are TRBV5-1 and TRBJ2-3; 7 nucleotides align to TRBD2. The CDR3 totals 16 residues. Germline loops: CDR1 SGHRS, CDR2 YFSETQ. Germline trimming cut 4 bases from V and 3 bases from J; bases unmatched to any gene: 11. The CDR3 bases are TGCGCCAGCAGCCCGACGCGGGCGGGGGAAACAGATACGCAGTATTTT. Its translation is CASSPTRAGETDTQYF.

This chain uses TRBV5-1 with TRBJ1-2; 7 bases are a match to TRBD1. The CDR3 runs 13 residues. V was pared by 5 bases and J by 4 bases, with 5 bases of the junction left unmatched. Germline-derived CDR1 and CDR2 are SGHRS and YFSETQ. CDR3: CASRSTGSYGYTF. The DNA of the CDR3 is TGCGCCAGCAGATCGACAGGGTCCTATGGCTACACCTTC.

This chain connects TRBV25-1 to TRBJ1-2; TRBD1 is a possible D gene (6 bases). Trimming stripped 4 bases from V and 5 bases from J, with 8 bases between. Germline CDR1 and CDR2: MGHDK and SYGVNS. There are 12 residues in the CDR3. The CDR3 sequence is CASSGTVYGYTF. CDR3 DNA: TGTGCCAGCAGTGGGACAGTTTATGGCTACACCTTC.

In this sample, this clone turned up a few times. This chain joins TRBV6-1 and TRBJ1-2; no clear D. The CDR3 totals 10 residues. CDR1 and CDR2 (germline): MNHNS, SASEGT. V lost 3 bases to trimming and J lost 5 bases, with 1 base between them. CDR3 coding DNA: TGTGCCAGCAGTGAGTATGGCTACACCTTC. It codes for CASSEYGYTF.

This chain joins TRBV5-1 and TRBJ1-1, with a possible D match to TRBD1 (5 bases). Deletions cut 5 bases from V and 4 bases from J, with 24 bases between. Per the germline V gene, CDR1 is SGHRS and CDR2 is YFSETQ. This CDR3 contains 17 residues. The CDR3 DNA is TGCGCCAGCAGTTATGGAGCAGGACATTCTAAGTCCACTGAAGCTTTCTTT. Protein sequence: CASSYGAGHSKSTEAFF.

The chain links TRBV7-9 to TRBJ2-5; TRBD2 agrees at 7 bases. Trimming at V came to 5 bases and at J to 3 bases, leaving 3 bases not matched to a gene. This CDR3 is built from 13 residues. Germline loops: CDR1 SEHNR, CDR2 FQNEAQ (reference sequence). The DNA for the CDR3 is TGTGCCAGCAGCCAAGGGACTAAAGAGACCCAGTACTTC. Amino acids: CASSQGTKETQYF.

The rearrangement uses TRBV4-1 and TRBJ2-3; TRBD2 matches 10 bases. The germline V gene has CDR1 MGHRA and CDR2 YSYEKL. The CDR3 covers 16 residues. V was clipped by 1 base and J by 5 bases; unmatched bases: 6. The CDR3 protein is CASSQVAGGPGDTQYF. In nucleotides, the CDR3 is TGCGCCAGCAGCCAAGTAGCGGGGGGCCCGGGAGATACGCAGTATTTT.